This T cell receptor beta chain was retrieved from a study of control samples from healthy donors and cancer patients. Method: immunoSEQ multiplex PCR; TCRdb's copy keeps in-frame clones and lacks some. The sample includes about 88,000 clones, just over 90% of them seen just once. The sequence derives from a man aged 18 to 30 in good health. The sequenced material came from blood.

CDR3 sequence (DNA): TGCAGCGTTGAAGGACCTTCAGGGGACGACTACGAGCAGTACTTC. Residues: CSVEGPSGDDYEQYF. This chain uses TRBV29-1 with TRBJ2-7, with a tentative D call TRBD1 (6 bases). CDR3 size: 15 residues. Deletions cut 1 base from V and 3 bases from J, with 16 bases between. Germline V CDR1 and CDR2: SQVTM, ANQGSEA.